The 11 T cell receptor beta chains listed next were all sequenced from one sample in a study of PD-L1 blockade in urothelial cancer. Here immunoSEQ multiplex PCR was the method, and the copy in TCRdb shows in-frame clones only, minus some. The sample consists of tens of thousands of clones, over 65% of them appearing once. The sequencing used PBMCs, collected around atezolizumab (anti-PD-L1) treatment. Receptor source: a man aged 55-75 years with urothelial cancer.

A single count supports this clone. The chain combines TRBV28 with TRBJ2-2; D is perhaps TRBD1 (6 bases). V lost 6 bases to trimming and J lost 6 bases, with 17 bases between them. Germline CDR1 MDHEN, CDR2 SYDVKM. CDR3 length: 15 residues. CDR3 DNA sequence: TGTGCCAGCAGGCTACCAGGGGCCTCAGCCGGGGAGCTGTTTTTT. Protein: CASRLPGASAGELFF.

The J gene is TRBJ2-5, the V gene TRBV28; 7 bases are shared with TRBD1. This CDR3 has 12 residues. Germline V CDR1 and CDR2: MDHEN, SYDVKM. V lost 6 bases to trimming and J lost 5 bases; unmatched junction nucleotides: 3. Written as DNA, the CDR3 is TGTGCCAGCAGAGACAGGGTGGAGACCCAGTACTTC. It translates to CASRDRVETQYF.

CDR3 amino acids: CASREGDEQFF. The CDR3 nucleotides read TGTGCCAGCAGGGAGGGCGATGAGCAGTTCTTC. The rearrangement links TRBV2 to TRBJ2-1, with TRBD2 as a possible D gene (6 bases). Germline V gene sequence: CDR1 SNHLY, CDR2 FYNNEI. V lost 6 bases, J lost 8 bases, and 8 bases lay in between. The CDR3 extends over 11 amino acids. Drawing the rest from reference TRBV2 and TRBJ2-1, the complete variable domain is EPEVTQTPSHQVTQMGQEVILRCVPISNHLYFYWYRQILGQKVEFLVSFYNNEISEKSEIFDDQFSVERPDGSNFTLKIRSTKLEDSAMYFCASREGDEQFFGPGTRLTVL.

This chain links TRBV27 with TRBJ2-3; 10 nucleotides line up with TRBD1. This CDR3 comprises 16 residues. Per germline, CDR1 MNHEY and CDR2 SMNVEV (reference sequence). J was trimmed by 3 bases and V by 5 bases; bases with no gene match: 8. In DNA form, the CDR3 reads TGTGCCAGCAGTCCAAGGGTGGGACAGGGGACAGATACGCAGTATTTT. This sequence encodes CASSPRVGQGTDTQYF.

V usage is TRBV6-5 and J usage is TRBJ1-2; D is possibly TRBD1 (6 bases). With 1 base removed from V and 7 bases from J, the gap between germline ends came to 13 bases. The CDR3 spans 14 residues. In germline, CDR1 is MNHEY, CDR2 SVGAGI. The CDR3 bases are TGTGCCAGCAGTTACTTAGGACAGATCCCTGGCTACACCTTC. The encoded protein is CASSYLGQIPGYTF.

J is TRBJ2-7 and V is TRBV7-9; possible D gene TRBD2, 5 bases. This CDR3 is 14 amino acids long. V was shortened by 4 bases and J by 1 base, with 11 bases between the two germline ends. Per the germline V gene, CDR1 is SEHNR and CDR2 is FQNEAQ (reference sequence). The CDR3 here is CASSYSRDSYEQYF. CDR3 sequence (DNA): TGTGCCAGCAGCTACAGCCGGGATTCCTACGAGCAGTACTTC. Supplemented by reference TRBV7-9 and TRBJ2-7, the full variable domain reads DTGVSQNPRHKITKRGQNVTFRCDPISEHNRLYWYRQTLGQGPEFLTYFQNEAQLEKSRLLSDRFSAERPKGSFSTLEIQRTEQGDSAMYLCASSYSRDSYEQYFGPGTRLTVT.

The chain has TRBV9 and TRBJ2-1; 9 positions match TRBD2. Unmatched junction bases numbered 14, after V lost 0 bases and J lost 4 bases. The CDR3 is 19 amino acids. Germline V gene data show CDR1 as SGDLS and CDR2 as YYNGEE. The CDR3 DNA reads TGTGCCAGCAGCGTAGGCCCCAAGCGGGGGGCCTCCCCTTACAATGAGCAGTTCTTC. Its protein is CASSVGPKRGASPYNEQFF.

A few counts support this clone. The chain is built from TRBV6-5 and TRBJ1-6, with D uncertain. Germline values: CDR1 MNHEY, CDR2 SVGAGI. This CDR3 has 14 residues. Between the trimmed V and J ends, which lost 0 bases and 9 bases, there was a span of 9 bases. The CDR3 reads CASSYSGNSSPLHF. As DNA, the CDR3 is TGTGCCAGCAGTTACTCGGGCAATAGTTCACCCCTCCACTTT.

The J gene is TRBJ2-5, the V gene TRBV7-2, with 12 bases lining up with TRBD2. Per the germline V gene, CDR1 is SGHTA and CDR2 is FQGNSA. The junction had 4 bases not matched to a gene; V was cut back by 5 bases and J by 3 bases. The CDR3 contains 15 residues. DNA of the CDR3: TGTGCCAGCAGCGGGAGGACTAGCGGGGAAGAGACCCAGTACTTC. As protein: CASSGRTSGEETQYF.

The rearrangement links TRBV27 to TRBJ1-2, with 10 positions matching TRBD1. The CDR3 is 15 amino acids. The germline V gene encodes CDR1 MNHEY and CDR2 SMNVEV (reference sequence). Trimming removed 6 bases from V and 7 bases from J; junction bases left unmatched: 11. CDR3 residues: CASSRIRQGARGYTF. The CDR3 DNA follows: TGTGCCAGCAGCCGGATTAGACAGGGGGCTCGTGGCTACACCTTC.

The CDR3 sequence: CASSPLAGGFNEQFF. CDR3 bases: TGTGCCAGCAGTCCCCTAGCGGGGGGGTTCAATGAGCAGTTCTTC. The chain employs TRBV2 and TRBJ2-1; TRBD2 aligns across 12 bases. Germline V lookup: CDR1 SNHLY, CDR2 FYNNEI. The CDR3 runs 15 residues. J gave up 6 bases and V 5 bases, and 5 bases lay outside the gene matches.